This T cell receptor (beta chain) was sequenced in a study of cytomegalovirus exposure and HLA in healthy donors. Germline-derived CDR1 and CDR2 are SGHRS and YFSETQ. The CDR3 has 14 amino acids. The junction had 3 bases not matched to a gene; V was cut back by 2 bases and J by 2 bases. In the PCR, 60 Vbeta and 13 Jbeta primers were used. The protocol was immunoSEQ multiplex PCR, while the TCRdb copy is restricted to in-frame clones and leaves out a portion. The table records roughly 120,000 clones, around 79% of them present only once. The sequence derives from a woman between 25 and 40 years old in good health and CMV-seropositive. The source material was PBMCs. This chain uses TRBV5-1 with TRBJ1-1; 7 bases map to TRBD1. CDR3 in amino acids: CASSLYRGNTEAFF. The CDR3 bases are TGCGCCAGCAGCTTATACAGGGGAAACACTGAAGCTTTCTTT.